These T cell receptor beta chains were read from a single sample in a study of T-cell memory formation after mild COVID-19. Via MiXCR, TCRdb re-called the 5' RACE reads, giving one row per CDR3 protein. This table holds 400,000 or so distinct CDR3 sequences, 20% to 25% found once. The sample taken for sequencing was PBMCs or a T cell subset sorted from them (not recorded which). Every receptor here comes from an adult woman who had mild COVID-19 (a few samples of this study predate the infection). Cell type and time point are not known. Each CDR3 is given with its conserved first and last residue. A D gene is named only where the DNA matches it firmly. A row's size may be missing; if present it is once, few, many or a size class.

CASSPRPVRSSYEQYF,TGTGCCAGCAGTCCCCGCCCCGTAAGGAGCTCCTACGAGCAGTACTTC,.,TRBJ2-7,TRBV6-5,.
CATGKGYSPLHF,TGTGCCACCGGAAAAGGTTATTCACCCCTCCACTTT,many,TRBJ1-6,TRBV12-3/TRBV12-4,.
CASSQEVLESGGYTF,TGTGCCAGCAGCCAAGAAGTGTTGGAATCAGGAGGCTACACCTTC,few,TRBJ1-2,TRBV4-2,.
CASSYGGARADTQYF,TGTGCCAGCAGCTACGGGGGGGCCCGCGCAGATACGCAGTATTTT,.,TRBJ2-3,TRBV12-3/TRBV12-4,TRBD2
CAWSVRLGAGDYGYTF,TGTGCCTGGAGTGTACGGTTGGGGGCAGGCGACTATGGCTACACCTTC,many,TRBJ1-2,TRBV30,.
CASSIGVPLSSYNEQFF,TGTGCCAGTAGTATAGGCGTGCCCCTGAGCTCCTACAATGAGCAGTTCTTC,.,TRBJ2-1,TRBV19,.
CASSQGDTDTGELFF,TGCGCCAGCAGCCAAGGAGACACCGACACCGGGGAGCTGTTTTTT,.,TRBJ2-2,TRBV4-1,.
CASSPAGTRNTEAFF,TGTGCCAGCAGTCCAGCCGGGACTCGGAACACTGAAGCTTTCTTT,few,TRBJ1-1,TRBV27,.
CASSETGYTGELFF,TGTGCCAGTAGCGAGACAGGGTACACCGGGGAGCTGTTTTTT,few,TRBJ2-2,TRBV19,TRBD1
CASSQVTSRPYNEQFF,TGCGCCAGCAGCCAAGTGACAAGCAGGCCCTACAATGAGCAGTTCTTC,.,TRBJ2-1,TRBV4-1,.
CSASRGGEGTDTQYF,TGCAGTGCTAGTAGAGGGGGGGAGGGCACAGATACGCAGTATTTT,.,TRBJ2-3,TRBV20-1,.
CACRTLPNQPQHF,TGTGCCTGCCGGACTCTCCCCAATCAGCCCCAGCATTTT,.,TRBJ1-5,TRBV30,.
CASSAPGGRPTEAFF,TGTGCCAGCAGCGCACCAGGGGGCAGGCCAACTGAAGCTTTCTTT,.,TRBJ1-1,TRBV9,TRBD1
CASSQDGNNQPQHF,TGTGCCAGCAGCCAAGATGGGAATAATCAGCCCCAGCATTTT,.,TRBJ1-5,TRBV4-2,.
CSARQGPGNTIYF,TGCAGTGCTAGACAGGGCCCTGGAAACACCATATATTTT,few,TRBJ1-3,TRBV20-1,.
CASSLTLNYGYTF,TGTGCCAGCAGCCTAACCCTTAACTATGGCTACACCTTC,.,TRBJ1-2,TRBV7-2,.